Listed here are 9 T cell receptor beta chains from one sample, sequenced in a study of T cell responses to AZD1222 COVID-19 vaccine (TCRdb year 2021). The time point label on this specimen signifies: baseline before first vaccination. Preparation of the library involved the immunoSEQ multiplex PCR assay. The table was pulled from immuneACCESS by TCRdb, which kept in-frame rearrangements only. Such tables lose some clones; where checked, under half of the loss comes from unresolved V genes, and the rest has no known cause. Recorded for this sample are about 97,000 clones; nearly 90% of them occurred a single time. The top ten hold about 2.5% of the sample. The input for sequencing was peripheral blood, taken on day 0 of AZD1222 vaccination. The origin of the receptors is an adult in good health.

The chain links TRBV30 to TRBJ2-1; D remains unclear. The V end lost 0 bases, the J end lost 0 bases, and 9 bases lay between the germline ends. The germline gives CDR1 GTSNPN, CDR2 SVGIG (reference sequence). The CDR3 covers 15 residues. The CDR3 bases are TGTGCCTGGAGTGTGGATAGCAGCTCCTACAATGAGCAGTTCTTC. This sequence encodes CAWSVDSSSYNEQFF.

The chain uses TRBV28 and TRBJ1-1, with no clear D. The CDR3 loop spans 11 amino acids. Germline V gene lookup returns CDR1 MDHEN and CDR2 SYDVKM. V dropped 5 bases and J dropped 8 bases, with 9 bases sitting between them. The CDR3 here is CASSQNIEAFF. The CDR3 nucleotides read TGTGCCAGCAGTCAGAATATAGAAGCTTTCTTT.

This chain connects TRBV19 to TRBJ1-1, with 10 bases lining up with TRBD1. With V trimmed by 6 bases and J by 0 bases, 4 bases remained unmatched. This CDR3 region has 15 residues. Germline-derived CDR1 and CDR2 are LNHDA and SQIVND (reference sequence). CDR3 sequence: CASSRQGALNTEAFF. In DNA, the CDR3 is TGTGCCAGTAGCCGACAGGGGGCCCTGAACACTGAAGCTTTCTTT.

The CDR3 protein is CASRPGLVGEQFF. The DNA of the CDR3 is TGTGCCAGCAGACCTGGACTAGTTGGTGAGCAGTTCTTC. V is TRBV3-1 (or the pseudogene TRBV3-2) and J is TRBJ2-1; 7 bases fit TRBD2. Trimming at V came to 6 bases and at J to 9 bases, leaving 8 bases not matched to a gene. The germline V gene has CDR1 LGHDT and CDR2 YNNKEL (reference sequence). The CDR3 extends over 13 amino acids.

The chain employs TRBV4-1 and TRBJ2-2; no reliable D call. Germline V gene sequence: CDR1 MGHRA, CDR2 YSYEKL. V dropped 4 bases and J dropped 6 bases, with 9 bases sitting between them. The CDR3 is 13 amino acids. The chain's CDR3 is CASSRTVAGELFF. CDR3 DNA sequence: TGCGCCAGCAGCCGCACAGTTGCCGGGGAGCTGTTTTTT.

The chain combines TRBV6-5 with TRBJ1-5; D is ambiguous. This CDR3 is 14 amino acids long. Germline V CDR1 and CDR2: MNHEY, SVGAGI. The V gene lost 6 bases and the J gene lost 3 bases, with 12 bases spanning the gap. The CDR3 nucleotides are TGTGCCAGCAGCGCGACGGGCCTCAATCAGCCCCAGCATTTT. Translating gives CASSATGLNQPQHF.

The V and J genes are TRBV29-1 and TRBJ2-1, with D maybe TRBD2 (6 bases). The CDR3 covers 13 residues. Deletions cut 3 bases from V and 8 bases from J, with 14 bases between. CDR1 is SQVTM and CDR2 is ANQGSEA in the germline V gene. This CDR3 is CSVERGIVDEQFF. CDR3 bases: TGCAGCGTTGAGCGGGGCATAGTCGATGAGCAGTTCTTC.

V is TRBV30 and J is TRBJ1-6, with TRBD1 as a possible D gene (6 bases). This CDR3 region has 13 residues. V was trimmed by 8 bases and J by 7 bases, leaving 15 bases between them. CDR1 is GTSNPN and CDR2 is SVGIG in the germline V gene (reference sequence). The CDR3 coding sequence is TGTGCCCGAAACGGGGGCAGGAATTCACCCCTCCACTTT. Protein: CARNGGRNSPLHF.

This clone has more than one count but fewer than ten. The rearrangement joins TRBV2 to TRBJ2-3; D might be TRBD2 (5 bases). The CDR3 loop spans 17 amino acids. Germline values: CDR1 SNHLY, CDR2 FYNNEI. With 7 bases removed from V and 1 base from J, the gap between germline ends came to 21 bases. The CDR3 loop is CASNLLGLRIRTDTQYF. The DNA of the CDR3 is TGTGCCAGCAACCTCCTAGGACTTCGCATCCGCACAGATACGCAGTATTTT.